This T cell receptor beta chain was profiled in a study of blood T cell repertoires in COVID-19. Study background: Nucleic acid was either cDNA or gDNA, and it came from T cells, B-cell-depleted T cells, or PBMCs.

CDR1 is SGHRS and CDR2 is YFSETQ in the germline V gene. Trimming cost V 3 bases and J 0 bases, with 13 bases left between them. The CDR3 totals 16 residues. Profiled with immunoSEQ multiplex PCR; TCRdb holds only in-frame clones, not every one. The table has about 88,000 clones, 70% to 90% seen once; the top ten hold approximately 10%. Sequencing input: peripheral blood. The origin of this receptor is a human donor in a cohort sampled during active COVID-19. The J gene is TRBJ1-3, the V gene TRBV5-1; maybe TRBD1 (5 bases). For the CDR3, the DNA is TGCGCCAGCAGCTCGGGGGACGTAAGCTCTGGAAACACCATATATTTT. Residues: CASSSGDVSSGNTIYF.